These 5 T cell receptor beta chains were all obtained from the same sample, sequenced in a study of cytomegalovirus exposure and HLA in healthy donors. The primer mix had 60 Vbeta and 13 Jbeta primers. Sequencing used immunoSEQ multiplex PCR; TCRdb keeps in-frame clones, though not all of them. Among about 180,000 clones listed, 84% were seen once. The specimen sequenced was PBMCs. The receptor set was obtained from a young man in good health and CMV-seronegative.

This clone was detected a few times. This chain uses TRBV6-6 with TRBJ2-7, with 9 bases matching TRBD1. The CDR3 sequence is 14 residues long. Trimming cost V 6 bases and J 2 bases; bases outside gene matches: 5. Germline values: CDR1 MNHNY, CDR2 SVGAGI (reference sequence). The CDR3 DNA sequence: TGTGCCAGCAGAGCCGGGACAGGGACCTACGAGCAGTACTTC. It translates to CASRAGTGTYEQYF.

The J gene is TRBJ1-1, the V gene TRBV9; D not certain. The germline gives CDR1 SGDLS, CDR2 YYNGEE. V shed 0 bases and J shed 2 bases, with 5 bases lying between them. The length of the CDR3 is 13 residues. The CDR3 DNA is TGTGCCAGCAGCGTAGATGTAAACACTGAAGCTTTCTTT. Encoded protein: CASSVDVNTEAFF.

The V gene is TRBV7-8, the J gene TRBJ2-7, with 10 bases fitting TRBD2. Germline V gene data show CDR1 as SGHVS and CDR2 as FQNEAQ. The V segment lost 5 bases and the J segment 0 bases; nucleotides outside the gene matches: 10. This CDR3 has 17 amino acids. CDR3 DNA: TGTGCCAGCAGCAGACTAGCGGGTAACCCTGCCTCCTACGAGCAGTACTTC. It codes for CASSRLAGNPASYEQYF. The full variable domain, completed using reference TRBV7-8 and TRBJ2-7, is GAGVSQSPRYKVAKRGQDVALRCDPISGHVSLFWYQQALGQGPEFLTYFQNEAQLDKSGLPSDRFFAERPEGSVSTLKIQRTQQEDSAVYLCASSRLAGNPASYEQYFGPGTRLTVT.

CDR3 coding DNA: TGTGCCACCAGTACCGAAGGAGGGCTCGGCTACACCTTC. Protein sequence: CATSTEGGLGYTF. The chain has TRBV15 and TRBJ1-2, with D hard to call. This CDR3 spans 13 amino acids. V dropped 6 bases and J dropped 8 bases, with 16 bases sitting between them. Germline CDR1 reads LNHNV; CDR2 reads YYDKDF (reference sequence). Filled out from reference TRBV15 and TRBJ1-2, the complete variable domain reads DAMVIQNPRYQVTQFGKPVTLSCSQTLNHNVMYWYQQKSSQAPKLLFHYYDKDFNNEADTPDNFQSRRPNTSFCFLDIRSPGLGDTAMYLCATSTEGGLGYTFGSGTRLTVV.

The V call is TRBV21-1, the J call TRBJ2-2; TRBD2, the table's D call, was not compared with the DNA. TRBV21-1 has pseudogene status. CDR3 length: 19 amino acids. CDR3 coding DNA: TGTGCCAGCAGCAGAAAGCTACCGGGACTAGCGGGAAACACCGGGGAGCTGTTTTTT. This encodes CASSRKLPGLAGNTGELFF.